What follows are 32 T cell receptor beta chains derived from one specimen sequenced in a study of blood T cell repertoires in COVID-19. TCRdb's copy holds only in-frame clones and misses some; the assay was immunoSEQ multiplex PCR. The sample has around 140,000 clones, approximately 89% seen once; the top ten hold about an eighth. Sequenced: peripheral blood. The source of these receptors is a woman in her sixties or seventies with COVID-19, enrolled during active disease.

To note about this clone: The same CDR3 also results from other DNA sequences found in this sample. The chain employs TRBV28 and TRBJ1-2; tentative D call: TRBD1 (5 bases). This CDR3 contains 12 residues. Germline V gives CDR1 MDHEN, CDR2 SYDVKM. Trimming took off 6 bases at V and 4 bases at J, with 9 bases between the two ends. Written as DNA, the CDR3 is TGTGCCAGCAGATCCGGGGGCTATGGCTACACCTTC. The encoded protein is CASRSGGYGYTF.

This chain connects TRBV7-6 to TRBJ1-1; the D is unclear. Trimming stripped 5 bases from V and 4 bases from J, with 14 bases between. Germline V gene lookup returns CDR1 SGHVS and CDR2 FNYEAQ. The CDR3 runs to 14 residues. The CDR3 DNA follows: TGTGCCAGCAGCCCTAGGTCGGTGGGCACTGAAGCTTTCTTT. It translates to CASSPRSVGTEAFF.

The genes are TRBV5-6 and TRBJ1-2, with 9 bases fitting TRBD1. With 4 bases clipped from V and 5 bases from J, the junction kept 6 bases outside the gene matches. In germline, CDR1 is SGHDT, CDR2 YYEEEE. The CDR3 length is 14 residues. The CDR3: CASSTRDRAYGYTF. CDR3 DNA sequence: TGTGCCAGCAGCACCCGGGACAGGGCTTATGGCTACACCTTC.

In its sample, this clone was seen once. J is TRBJ2-7 and V is TRBV27; TRBD2 agrees at 9 bases. J was trimmed by 4 bases and V by 5 bases; bases with no gene match: 9. Germline V lookup: CDR1 MNHEY, CDR2 SMNVEV (reference sequence). CDR3 length: 15 amino acids. Here the CDR3 DNA reads TGTGCCAGCAGTCCTCTAAGACTAGCGGCGTACGAGCAGTACTTC. Amino acids: CASSPLRLAAYEQYF.

The CDR3 region is CASSFKGEYTGELFF. Written as DNA, the CDR3 is TGTGCCAGCAGTTTTAAGGGGGAGTACACCGGGGAGCTGTTTTTT. This chain uses TRBV6-6 with TRBJ2-2, with a possible D match to TRBD1 (6 bases). This CDR3 comprises 15 residues. Germline CDR1 MNHNY, CDR2 SVGAGI (reference sequence). Trimming took 4 bases from V and 3 from J, leaving 12 bases between them.

CDR3 amino acids: CASSLEGGVTEAFF. CDR3 sequence (DNA): TGTGCCAGCAGCTTAGAAGGGGGGGTCACTGAAGCTTTCTTT. V usage is TRBV7-9 and J usage is TRBJ1-1; a possible D gene is TRBD1 (6 bases). The CDR3 has 14 residues. Trimming removed 1 base from V and 4 bases from J, with 10 bases in between. CDR1 is SEHNR, CDR2 FQNEAQ, per germline (reference sequence).

The chain carries TRBV3-1 (or the pseudogene TRBV3-2) and TRBJ2-7; weak D call: TRBD2 (6 bases). In germline, CDR1 is LGHDT, CDR2 YNNKEL (reference sequence). V shed 3 bases and J shed 2 bases, with 17 bases lying between them. CDR3 length: 16 amino acids. The CDR3 sequence: CASSHSSLASAYEQYF. The CDR3 DNA is TGTGCCAGCAGCCATAGTAGTCTCGCTAGCGCCTACGAGCAGTACTTC.

The genes are TRBV30 and TRBJ2-2, with D perhaps TRBD1 (5 bases). This CDR3 is 13 amino acids long. The V end was cut by 4 bases, the J end by 6 bases, with 12 bases between. Germline values: CDR1 GTSNPN, CDR2 SVGIG (reference sequence). Written as DNA, the CDR3 is TGTGCCTGGACCGGGCAGGGTCCCGGGGAGCTGTTTTTT. Amino acids: CAWTGQGPGELFF. Filled out from reference TRBV30 and TRBJ2-2, the complete variable domain reads SQTIHQWPATLVQPVGSPLSLECTVEGTSNPNLYWYRQAAGRGLQLLFYSVGIGQISSEVPQNLSASRPQDRQFILSSKKLLLSDSGFYLCAWTGQGPGELFFGEGSRLTVL.

V is TRBV30 and J is TRBJ2-3; 7 positions agree with TRBD1. There are 13 residues in the CDR3. V shed 8 bases, J shed 2 bases, and the junction held 7 bases outside the gene matches. CDR1 is GTSNPN and CDR2 is SVGIG in the germline V gene (reference sequence). The CDR3 sequence is CAGRDSYTDTQYF. DNA of the CDR3: TGTGCCGGCCGGGACAGCTACACAGATACGCAGTATTTT. Based on the CDR3 plus reference TRBV30 and TRBJ2-3, the full variable domain is SQTIHQWPATLVQPVGSPLSLECTVEGTSNPNLYWYRQAAGRGLQLLFYSVGIGQISSEVPQNLSASRPQDRQFILSSKKLLLSDSGFYLCAGRDSYTDTQYFGPGTRLTVL.

Concerning this clone itself: The same CDR3 can be traced to other DNA sequences in this sample. V gene TRBV18 combines with J gene TRBJ2-1; TRBD1 agrees at 9 bases. From germline, CDR1 is KGHSH and CDR2 LQKENI. The length of the CDR3 is 15 residues. The V and J ends lost 6 bases and 5 bases, in that order; junction bases with no gene match: 8. The CDR3 here is CASSLGQGVDNEQFF. The CDR3 DNA sequence: TGTGCCAGCTCCCTGGGACAGGGAGTAGACAATGAGCAGTTCTTC.

The J gene is TRBJ1-4, the V gene TRBV5-1, with D unclear. V was trimmed by 2 bases and J by 2 bases, leaving 13 bases between them. Germline V lookup: CDR1 SGHRS, CDR2 YFSETQ. The CDR3 sequence is 16 residues long. The CDR3 loop reads CASSLELYQTNEKLFF. Written as DNA, the CDR3 is TGCGCCAGCAGCTTAGAACTATATCAGACTAATGAAAAACTGTTTTTT.

In regard to this clone: At one end the junction does not follow the germline gene, possibly because of a read error. The chain joins TRBV6-1 to TRBJ1-2, with 7 bases fitting TRBD1. The CDR3 consists of 16 residues. The germline V gene has CDR1 MNHNS and CDR2 SASEGT. This chain's CDR3 is CASSQAGTAKLHGYTF. In nucleotides, the CDR3 is TGTGCCAGCAGTCAAGCCGGGACAGCGAAACTACATGGCTACACCTTC.

The DNA of the CDR3 is TGTGCCAGCAGCGACAACTCTGGAAACACCATATATTTT. It specifies CASSDNSGNTIYF. The chain employs TRBV9 and TRBJ1-3; D remains ambiguous. Germline V gene lookup returns CDR1 SGDLS and CDR2 YYNGEE. The CDR3 length is 13 residues. V was pared by 3 bases and J by 0 bases, with 4 bases between.

This clone was seen a single time. The chain is built from TRBV5-1 and TRBJ1-1; 12 nucleotides line up with TRBD1. V lost 4 bases and J lost 0; bases outside the gene matches: 16. Germline values: CDR1 SGHRS, CDR2 YFSETQ. The CDR3 length is 20 residues. The CDR3: CASSLTSAAGQGALNTEAFF. CDR3 coding DNA: TGCGCCAGCAGCCTAACTTCGGCGGCGGGACAGGGGGCCCTGAACACTGAAGCTTTCTTT.

The CDR3 DNA follows: TGTGCCAGCTCACCACCGTGGGCAGCTAGCACAGATACGCAGTATTTT. Amino acids: CASSPPWAASTDTQYF. The chain employs TRBV18 and TRBJ2-3, with no clear D. V lost 0 bases and J 0 bases, leaving 10 bases between the germline ends. Germline V gene lookup returns CDR1 KGHSH and CDR2 LQKENI. The CDR3 runs to 16 residues.

The V and J genes are TRBV12-3 or TRBV12-4 and TRBJ1-2; D is uncertain. Trimming shortened V by 2 bases and J by 8 bases, and 12 bases separated the two germline ends. The CDR3 spans 13 residues. CDR3 DNA: TGTGCCAGCAGTTTATGGGGTTCGGGGGGCTACACCTTC. This translates into CASSLWGSGGYTF.

Comment on this clone: This CDR3 is also generated by other DNA sequences in the sample. The chain joins TRBV5-1 to TRBJ1-5; possible D gene TRBD1, 6 bases. The V end was cut by 0 bases, the J end by 4 bases, with 8 bases between. This CDR3 has 14 amino acids. Germline lookup yields CDR1 SGHRS and CDR2 YFSETQ. The CDR3 reads CASSLEGGNQPQHF. DNA of the CDR3: TGCGCCAGCAGCTTGGAGGGGGGGAATCAGCCCCAGCATTTT.

As for this clone: The junction differs from germline at one of its ends, possibly a read error. The chain couples TRBV28 to TRBJ1-2; 10 nucleotides agree with TRBD1. Per the germline V gene, CDR1 is MDHEN and CDR2 is SYDVKM. CDR3 length: 17 amino acids. The CDR3 reads CAGSLWHQGQGFRGYTF. In DNA form, the CDR3 reads TGTGCCGGCAGTTTATGGCACCAGGGACAGGGGTTTCGTGGCTACACCTTC.

CDR3 sequence: CASTLGSSPLHF. The CDR3 DNA is TGTGCCAGCACCCTAGGAAGTTCACCCCTCCACTTT. J is TRBJ1-6 and V is TRBV28; unclear D gene. Looked up from germline, CDR1 is MDHEN and CDR2 is SYDVKM. The CDR3 loop spans 12 amino acids. V was shortened by 7 bases and J by 9 bases, with 10 bases between the two germline ends.

The chain links TRBV14 to TRBJ2-3; tentatively, D is TRBD1 (5 bases). Germline loops: CDR1 SGHDN, CDR2 FVKESK. V lost 0 bases and J lost 7, with 8 bases in between. This CDR3 comprises 13 residues. The CDR3 nucleotides are TGTGCCAGCAGCCAAGATGCAGGGTATACGCAGTATTTT. Translation gives CASSQDAGYTQYF.

V gene TRBV14 combines with J gene TRBJ2-3; possibly TRBD1 for D (6 bases). The germline V and J ends were trimmed by 0 bases and 2 bases, with 15 bases remaining between them. The germline CDR1 and CDR2 sequences are SGHDN and FVKESK. CDR3 size: 17 residues. The CDR3 DNA reads as TGTGCCAGCAGCCAAGATCGGGGACAAGGCCACACAGATACGCAGTATTTT. Residues: CASSQDRGQGHTDTQYF.

Here the CDR3 reads CAWRKGLAGGTDTQYF. In DNA, the CDR3 is TGTGCCTGGCGAAAGGGACTAGCGGGGGGCACAGATACGCAGTATTTT. The chain employs TRBV30 and TRBJ2-3; 14 nucleotides align to TRBD2. Unmatched junction bases numbered 5, after V lost 5 bases and J lost 1 base. This CDR3 has 16 amino acids. Germline CDR1 is GTSNPN and CDR2 is SVGIG (reference sequence).

The rearrangement links TRBV9 to TRBJ2-5, with 10 bases identical to TRBD2. CDR1 and CDR2 (germline): SGDLS, YYNGEE. J was trimmed by 2 bases and V by 4 bases; bases with no gene match: 8. The length of the CDR3 is 16 residues. CDR3 residues: CASSPTSGRLQETQYF. CDR3 DNA sequence: TGTGCCAGCAGCCCGACTAGCGGGCGACTACAAGAGACCCAGTACTTC.

This clone was seen a few times. The V call is TRBV2, the J call TRBJ2-1, with 9 bases matching TRBD1. The CDR3 runs 15 residues. The germline CDR1 and CDR2 sequences are SNHLY and FYNNEI. Trimming removed 8 bases from V and 3 bases from J; junction bases left unmatched: 8. CDR3 nucleotide sequence: TGTGCCAGCGCCACCCGGGACAGGGTCTACAATGAGCAGTTCTTC. Its protein product is CASATRDRVYNEQFF.

CDR3 bases: TGTGCCAGCAGCCAACAGACAGGGACCGAGCAGTACTTC. It specifies CASSQQTGTEQYF. The rearrangement joins TRBV4-2 to TRBJ2-7, with TRBD1 matching over 7 bases. CDR3 size: 13 residues. Germline V gives CDR1 LGHNA, CDR2 YNFKEQ. After removal of 2 bases from V and 6 bases from J, the junction contained 4 bases not matched to a gene.

This chain uses TRBV7-2 with TRBJ2-5; 7 positions agree with TRBD2. Germline CDR1 and CDR2: SGHTA and FQGNSA. This CDR3 spans 14 amino acids. With V trimmed by 3 bases and J by 5 bases, 6 bases remained unmatched. CDR3 sequence reads: CASSFSWTSETQYF. The CDR3 coding sequence is TGTGCCAGCAGCTTCAGTTGGACTAGTGAGACCCAGTACTTC. Together with reference TRBV7-2 and TRBJ2-5, the CDR3 gives the full variable domain: GAGVSQSPSNKVTEKGKDVELRCDPISGHTALYWYRQSLGQGLEFLIYFQGNSAPDKSGLPSDRFSAERTGGSVSTLTIQRTQQEDSAVYLCASSFSWTSETQYFGPGTRLLVL.

The chain is built from TRBV2 and TRBJ2-3, with TRBD1 identical over 7 bases. The CDR3 runs to 15 residues. From germline, CDR1 is SNHLY and CDR2 FYNNEI. V trimming: 8 bases; J trimming: 0 bases; junction bases outside the gene matches: 8. The CDR3 spells CASVNRGLSTDTQYF. The CDR3 coding sequence is TGTGCCAGCGTCAACAGGGGATTAAGCACAGATACGCAGTATTTT.

The chain joins TRBV18 to TRBJ2-5, with D perhaps TRBD2 (5 bases). V gave up 0 bases and J gave up 7 bases, with 12 bases separating them. Germline V gives CDR1 KGHSH, CDR2 LQKENI. The CDR3 sequence is 14 residues long. The CDR3 DNA reads as TGTGCCAGCTCACCACCGGCTAGCAAGGCGACCCAGTACTTC. It codes for CASSPPASKATQYF.

The chain uses TRBV5-6 and TRBJ1-2; D is possibly TRBD1 (6 bases). Trimming cost V 3 bases and J 3 bases, with 12 bases left between them. Germline V gene lookup returns CDR1 SGHDT and CDR2 YYEEEE. CDR3 size: 14 residues. The CDR3 nucleotides read TGTGCCAGCAGCTGGTACAGGGCACACTATGGCTACACCTTC. This sequence encodes CASSWYRAHYGYTF.

The rearrangement uses TRBV4-1 and TRBJ1-5, with D tentatively TRBD1 (5 bases). This CDR3 contains 14 residues. Trimming pared 3 bases from V and 7 bases from J, leaving 13 bases between. Looked up from germline, CDR1 is MGHRA and CDR2 is YSYEKL. The CDR3 loop is CASSQPGTGQPQHF. In DNA, the CDR3 is TGCGCCAGCAGCCAGCCCGGGACTGGGCAGCCCCAGCATTTT.

This chain connects TRBV5-1 to TRBJ1-2; TRBD1 matches 8 bases. With 7 bases clipped from V and 3 bases from J, the junction kept 5 bases outside the gene matches. The CDR3 spans 13 residues. CDR1 and CDR2 from the germline V gene are SGHRS and YFSETQ. The CDR3 sequence: CASRTGMDYGYTF. CDR3 coding DNA: TGCGCCAGCCGGACAGGGATGGACTATGGCTACACCTTC.

The chain links TRBV12-5 to TRBJ2-3; D gene unclear. V lost 5 bases, J lost 2 bases, and 11 bases lay in between. CDR1 LGHNT and CDR2 FRNRAP come from the germline V gene. The CDR3 totals 14 residues. The CDR3 sequence is CASGPSAYTDTQYF. CDR3 bases: TGTGCTAGTGGTCCTTCAGCGTACACAGATACGCAGTATTTT.